The TCR beta chain under discussion was sequenced for a study of T cell responses to AZD1222 COVID-19 vaccine. Looked up from germline, CDR1 is GTSNPN and CDR2 is SVGIG (reference sequence). The V gene lost 3 bases and the J gene lost 8 bases, with 11 bases spanning the gap. The CDR3 is 13 residues long. Study-level findings and limits: Spike-specific TCR breadth and depth rose after two AZD1222 doses. In all cases, repertoires were sampled only after the peak T cell response.

Details on this clone: Its matching antigen is unknown.

Measured with immunoSEQ multiplex PCR; TCRdb has only the in-frame clones, and not every one. Of roughly 150,000 clones listed, approximately 90% are singletons. This TCR derives from an adult in good health. The V and J genes are TRBV30 and TRBJ1-6; weak D call: TRBD1 (6 bases). This material consisted of peripheral blood, taken on day 0 of AZD1222 vaccination. The CDR3, as DNA: TGTGCCTGGAGCGCAGGGGATGATTCACCCCTCCACTTT. It yields the protein CAWSAGDDSPLHF. Full variable domain (remainder filled in from reference TRBV30 and TRBJ1-6): SQTIHQWPATLVQPVGSPLSLECTVEGTSNPNLYWYRQAAGRGLQLLFYSVGIGQISSEVPQNLSASRPQDRQFILSSKKLLLSDSGFYLCAWSAGDDSPLHFGNGTRLTVT.